This T cell receptor (beta chain) was sequenced during a study of graft-versus-host responses after intestinal transplantation. With respect to this clone: Its antigen is as yet unknown.

The repertoire was sequenced with immunoSEQ multiplex PCR; TCRdb's copy has only in-frame clones and lacks some. The data show around 87,000 clones, 80% to 95% seen once. Whole-study findings and limits: Peak levels of circulating GvH clones tracked with early post-transplant HvG declines.

V was clipped by 5 bases and J by 5 bases, with 21 bases between them. The CDR3 has 16 residues. Germline assignment: CDR1 PRHDT and CDR2 FYEKMQ (reference sequence). The clonotype was recovered from a human donor who was the organ donor for an intestinal transplant. The material sequenced was unstimulated CD8+ T cells sorted from spleen or lymph node cells, taken before transplant. The chain couples TRBV13 to TRBJ1-1, with D perhaps TRBD1 (6 bases). DNA of the CDR3: TGTGCCAGCAGCCCAGACGGCGGGGGCAGATATACTGAAGCTTTCTTT. Translated, it gives CASSPDGGGRYTEAFF.